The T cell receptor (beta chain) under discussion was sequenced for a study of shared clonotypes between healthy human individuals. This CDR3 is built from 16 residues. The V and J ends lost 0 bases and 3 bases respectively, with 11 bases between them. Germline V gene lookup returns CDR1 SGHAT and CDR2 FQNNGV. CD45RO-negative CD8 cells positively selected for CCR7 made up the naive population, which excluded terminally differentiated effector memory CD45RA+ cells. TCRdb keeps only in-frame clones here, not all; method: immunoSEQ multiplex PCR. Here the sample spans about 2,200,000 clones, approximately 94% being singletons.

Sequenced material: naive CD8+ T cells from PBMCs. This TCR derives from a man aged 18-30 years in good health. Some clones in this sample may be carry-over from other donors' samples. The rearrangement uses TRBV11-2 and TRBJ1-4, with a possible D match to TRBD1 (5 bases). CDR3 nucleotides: TGTGCCAGCAGCTTAGATTGGGGGGACTCTAATGAAAAACTGTTTTTT. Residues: CASSLDWGDSNEKLFF.